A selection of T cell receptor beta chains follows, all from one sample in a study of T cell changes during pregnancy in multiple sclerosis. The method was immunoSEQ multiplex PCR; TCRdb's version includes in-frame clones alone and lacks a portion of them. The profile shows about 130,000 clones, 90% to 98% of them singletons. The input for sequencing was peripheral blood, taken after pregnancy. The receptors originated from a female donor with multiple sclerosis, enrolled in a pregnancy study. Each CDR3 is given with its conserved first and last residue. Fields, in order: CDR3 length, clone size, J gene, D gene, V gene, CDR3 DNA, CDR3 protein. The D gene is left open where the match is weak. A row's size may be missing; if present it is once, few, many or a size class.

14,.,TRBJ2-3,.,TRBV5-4,TGTGCCAGCAGCTTGGCGACTAGCACAGATACGCAGTATTTT,CASSLATSTDTQYF
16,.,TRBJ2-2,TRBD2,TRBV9,TGTGCCAGCAGCCACATCAGCGGGAGAATCTCCGGGGAGCTGTTTTTT,CASSHISGRISGELFF
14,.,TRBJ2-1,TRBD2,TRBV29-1,TGCAGCGTTGGCGCTAGCGGGAGGGGGAATGAGCAGTTCTTC,CSVGASGRGNEQFF
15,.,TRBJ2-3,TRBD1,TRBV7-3,TGTGCCAGCAGCTTAAGGGGACAGAACACAGATACGCAGTATTTT,CASSLRGQNTDTQYF
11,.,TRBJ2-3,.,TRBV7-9,TGTGCCAGCAGCAACCGAGTAGTAGCGTATTTT,CASSNRVVAYF
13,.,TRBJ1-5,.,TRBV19,TGTGCCAGTACTGACAGTGCCTATCAGCCCCAGCATTTT,CASTDSAYQPQHF
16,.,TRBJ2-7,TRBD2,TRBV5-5,TGTGCCAGCAGCTTGGATACTCGCGGGAGGGCCTACGAGCAGTACTTC,CASSLDTRGRAYEQYF
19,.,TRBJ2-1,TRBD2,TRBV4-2,TGTGCCAGCAGCCAAGAGTCCGAGCGGGAGTGGAGCTCCTACAATGAGCAGTTCTTC,CASSQESEREWSSYNEQFF
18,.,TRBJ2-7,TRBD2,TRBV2,TGTGCCAGCAGCCACCCCCAGGGACTAGCGGGGGGGGAGAACGAGCAGTACTTC,CASSHPQGLAGGENEQYF
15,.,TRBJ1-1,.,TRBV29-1,TGCAGCGTGGGAGGACTAGGAGAAGTGAACACTGAAGCTTTCTTT,CSVGGLGEVNTEAFF
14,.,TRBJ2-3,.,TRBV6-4,TGTGCCAGCAGTGAGACGGACATGCTGGATACGCAGTATTTT,CASSETDMLDTQYF
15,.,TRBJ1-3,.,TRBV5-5,TGTGCCAGCAGCTTGAGCGACAGCTCTGGAAACACCATATATTTT,CASSLSDSSGNTIYF
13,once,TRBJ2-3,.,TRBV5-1,TGCGCCAGCAGCCGCGCGGGCCGGAATACGCAGTATTTT,CASSRAGRNTQYF
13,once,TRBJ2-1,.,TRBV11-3,TGTGCCAGCGCTTCACAGGGTAACAATGAGCAGTTCTTC,CASASQGNNEQFF
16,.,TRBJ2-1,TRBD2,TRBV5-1,TGCGCCAGCAGCTTGGCCGGGACTAGCGGAAACAATGAGCAGTTCTTC,CASSLAGTSGNNEQFF
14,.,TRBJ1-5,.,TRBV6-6,TGTGCCAGCAGTTTTACAGGTGGCAATCAGCCCCAGCATTTT,CASSFTGGNQPQHF
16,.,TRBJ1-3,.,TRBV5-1,TGCGCCAGCAGCTTGGGTGGCGGGAACTCTGGAAACACCATATATTTT,CASSLGGGNSGNTIYF
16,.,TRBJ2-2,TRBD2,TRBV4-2,TGTGCCAGCAGCCAAGCCCCGGGAGGGTCGGGCGGGGAGCTGTTTTTT,CASSQAPGGSGGELFF
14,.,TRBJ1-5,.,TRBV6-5,TGTGCCAGCAGCTTGACGGGGAGCGGCCAGCCCCAGCATTTT,CASSLTGSGQPQHF
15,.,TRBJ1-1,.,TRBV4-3,TGCGCCAGCAGCCAAGATCTTTCTCTGAACACTGAAGCTTTCTTT,CASSQDLSLNTEAFF
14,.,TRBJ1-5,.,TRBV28,TGTGCCAGCGCGGGACCTCGTAGCAATCAGCCCCAGCATTTT,CASAGPRSNQPQHF
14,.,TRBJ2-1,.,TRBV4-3,TGCGCTAGCAGCCAAGATCAATGGACAATGAGTCCGTTCTTC,CASSQDQWTMSPFF
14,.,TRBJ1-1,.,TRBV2,TGTGCCAGCAGTGAACCTAAAATGAACACTGAAGCTTTCTTT,CASSEPKMNTEAFF
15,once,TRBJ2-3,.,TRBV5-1,TGCGCCAGCAGCTTGAGGGGCAGGGGCCTTGATACGCAGTATTTT,CASSLRGRGLDTQYF
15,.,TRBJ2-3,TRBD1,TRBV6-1,TGTGCCAGCACCGAGGGACAGGGAGAGGCAGATACGCAGTATTTT,CASTEGQGEADTQYF
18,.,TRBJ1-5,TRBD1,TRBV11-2,TGTGCCAGCAGCTTAGATTGCCCGGGACAGGGAGGCGCTCAGCCCCAGCATTTT,CASSLDCPGQGGAQPQHF
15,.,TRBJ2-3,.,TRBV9,TGTGCCAGCAGCGTTCCAGTCTCTAGCACAGATACGCAGTATTTT,CASSVPVSSTDTQYF
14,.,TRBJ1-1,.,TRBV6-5,TGTGCCAGCAGCCCGGCATGGGGGCCCACTGAAGCTTTCTTT,CASSPAWGPTEAFF
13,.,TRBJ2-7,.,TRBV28,TGTGCCAGCAGTGAGGGCGGCACCTACGAGCAGTACTTC,CASSEGGTYEQYF
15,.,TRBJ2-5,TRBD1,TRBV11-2,TGTGCCAGCAGCCCGGACAGGGGGCTTTGGGAGACCCAGTACTTC,CASSPDRGLWETQYF
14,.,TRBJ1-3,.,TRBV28,TGTGCCAGCAGGTCCAGGGAGGCAGGAAACACCATATATTTT,CASRSREAGNTIYF
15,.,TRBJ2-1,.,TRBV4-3,TGCGCCAGCGGAAGGGGCGGGGGCCCGGGACATGAGCAGTTCTTC,CASGRGGGPGHEQFF
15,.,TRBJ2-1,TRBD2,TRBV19,TGTGCCAGTAGTTGGTCTAGCGGGATGAGGTATGAGCAGTTCTTC,CASSWSSGMRYEQFF
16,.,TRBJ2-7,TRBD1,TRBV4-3,TGCGCCAGCAGCCCATACACCGGGACAGGGGTTTACGAGCAGTACTTC,CASSPYTGTGVYEQYF
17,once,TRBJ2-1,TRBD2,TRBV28,TGTGCCAGCACCCCCGCCACCGGGACTAGCCTGTCGGATGAGCAGTTCTTC,CASTPATGTSLSDEQFF
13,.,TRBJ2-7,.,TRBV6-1,TGTGCCAGCAGTAAAGGGGAGGACTACGAGCAGTACTTC,CASSKGEDYEQYF
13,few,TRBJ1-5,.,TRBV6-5,TGTGCCAGCCAACAGGGAATCGATCAGCCCCAGCATTTT,CASQQGIDQPQHF
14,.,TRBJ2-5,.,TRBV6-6,TGTGCCAGCCGTAAGGCGCGGGCCCAAGAGACCCAGTACTTC,CASRKARAQETQYF
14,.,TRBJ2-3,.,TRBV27,TGTGCCAGCAGTCCAAACAGGGCCACAGATACGCAGTATTTT,CASSPNRATDTQYF
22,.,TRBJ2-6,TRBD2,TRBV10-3,TGTGCCATCAGTGACCCACTAGCGGGAGGGCCGAACCGCCACTCTGGGGCCAACGTCCTGACTTTC,CAISDPLAGGPNRHSGANVLTF
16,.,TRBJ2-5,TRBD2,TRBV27,TGTGCCAGCGGGCCGGGACTAGCGGGAGGGACAGAGACCCAGTACTTC,CASGPGLAGGTETQYF
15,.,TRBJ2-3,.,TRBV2,TGTGCCAGCAGCGAGTGGACCGCCGGAGGTGATACGCAGTATTTT,CASSEWTAGGDTQYF
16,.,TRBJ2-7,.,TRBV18,TGTGCCAGCTCACTAACTACAGGGTTCATGAACTACGAGCAGTACTTC,CASSLTTGFMNYEQYF
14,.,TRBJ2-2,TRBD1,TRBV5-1,TGCGCCAGCCGAGAGGGGGCGGTTACAGGGGAGCTGTTTTTT,CASREGAVTGELFF
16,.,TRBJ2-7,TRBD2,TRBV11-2,TGTGCCAGCAGCAAGCCAAAGCGGGAGCCTAATCGGGAGCAGTACTTC,CASSKPKREPNREQYF
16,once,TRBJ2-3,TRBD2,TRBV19,TGTGCCAGTAGTATAGAGTCGCCGGGACTAGAAGATACGCAGTATTTT,CASSIESPGLEDTQYF
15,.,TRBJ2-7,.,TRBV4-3,TGCGCCAGCAGCCAAGCAGGCCTTGGGGCGTACGAGCAGTACTTC,CASSQAGLGAYEQYF
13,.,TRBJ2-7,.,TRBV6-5,TGTGCCAGCAGTTACTCAGGGGCCTACGAGCAGTACTTC,CASSYSGAYEQYF
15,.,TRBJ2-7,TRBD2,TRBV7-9,TGTGCCAGCAGCGCCGGGACTAGCGGTTATTACGAGCAGTACTTC,CASSAGTSGYYEQYF
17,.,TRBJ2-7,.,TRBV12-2,TGTGCAAGTCGCTTAGCGGCTCTAATCATAGGGACAGTGGGGCAGTACTTC,CASRLAALIIGTVGQYF
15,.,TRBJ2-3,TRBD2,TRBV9,TGTGCCAGCAGCAGCGGGAGGTCAAGCACAGATACGCAGTATTTT,CASSSGRSSTDTQYF
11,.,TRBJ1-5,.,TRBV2,TGTGCCAGCGGGAGTGGGGAGCCCCAGCATTTT,CASGSGEPQHF
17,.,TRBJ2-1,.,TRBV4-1,TGCGCCAGCAGCCAAGATGGAGATAGGATCAACTACAATGAGCAGTTCTTC,CASSQDGDRINYNEQFF
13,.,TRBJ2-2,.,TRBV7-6,TGTGCCAGCAGCACCCCCCCCATACAGGAGTTGTTTTTT,CASSTPPIQELFF
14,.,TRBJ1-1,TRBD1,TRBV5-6,TGTGCCAGCAGTCAAGCGCCAACAGGGGGCGAAGCTTTCTTT,CASSQAPTGGEAFF
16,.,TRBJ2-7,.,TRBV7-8,TGTGCCAGCAGCTTAGGTCGGGGGTTCAAGACCTACGAGCAGTACTTC,CASSLGRGFKTYEQYF
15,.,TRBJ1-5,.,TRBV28,TGTGCCAGCAGTTTACAGGGTGGCGGCAATCAGCCCCAGCATTTT,CASSLQGGGNQPQHF